The 20 T cell receptor beta chains below all came from one sample that was sequenced in a study of cytomegalovirus exposure and HLA in healthy donors. Primers: 60 Vbeta forward and 13 Jbeta reverse. The repertoire was sequenced with immunoSEQ multiplex PCR; TCRdb's copy has only in-frame clones and lacks some. The sample consists of 150,000 to 200,000 clones, 70% to 90% of them appearing once. The sample taken for sequencing was PBMCs. The receptors were sampled from a woman aged 18-30 years in good health and CMV-seronegative.

The gene calls are TRBV5-1 and TRBJ1-6, with D perhaps matching TRBD1 (5 bases). The germline CDR1 and CDR2 sequences are SGHRS and YFSETQ. With 2 bases removed from V and 3 bases from J, the gap between germline ends came to 9 bases. The CDR3 sequence is 15 residues long. CDR3 region: CASSFAGLYNSPLHF. Here the CDR3 DNA reads TGCGCCAGCAGCTTCGCGGGACTCTATAATTCACCCCTCCACTTT.

This chain joins TRBV4-2 and TRBJ2-7, with TRBD2 as a possible D gene (6 bases). The CDR3 length is 15 residues. Germline assignment: CDR1 LGHNA and CDR2 YNFKEQ. Trimming removed 0 bases from V and 6 bases from J, with 15 bases in between. The CDR3 DNA is TGTGCCAGCAGCCAAGATTGGGGGGTAGGGCGCGAGCAGTACTTC. Protein product: CASSQDWGVGREQYF.

Regarding this clone: One junction end does not reproduce the germline sequence, and a read error may be involved. V and J are TRBV18 and TRBJ2-3; 7 bases fit TRBD1. This CDR3 comprises 10 residues. Germline CDR1 is KGHSH and CDR2 is LQKENI. CDR3 bases: TGTGCCAGCTCACAGGGGACAGAGTCTTTT. It translates to CASSQGTESF.

This sequence joins TRBV18 and TRBJ2-1, with D hard to call. Between the trimmed V and J ends, which lost 3 bases and 0 bases, there was a span of 12 bases. CDR1 and CDR2 (germline): KGHSH, LQKENI. CDR3 length equals 16 residues. DNA for the CDR3: TGTGCCAGCTCACCGAAATCATTAGCCTCCTACAATGAGCAGTTCTTC. Protein sequence: CASSPKSLASYNEQFF.

On this clone itself: One end of the junction varies from germline; a read error may be responsible. The rearrangement joins TRBV7-9 to TRBJ1-5, with D perhaps TRBD1 (6 bases). From germline, CDR1 is SEHNR and CDR2 FQNEAQ (reference sequence). The CDR3 sequence is 15 residues long. In DNA, the CDR3 is TGTTCCAGCAGCTCCGGACAGACCCGCAATCAGCCCCAGCATTTT. This encodes CSSSSGQTRNQPQHF.

This clone was counted only a few times. The chain uses TRBV27 and TRBJ1-5, with 9 nucleotides matching TRBD1. V shed 4 bases and J 3 bases; nucleotides not matched to a gene: 7. Germline values: CDR1 MNHEY, CDR2 SMNVEV (reference sequence). The length of the CDR3 is 16 residues. CDR3 amino acids: CASSSLGTGPNQPQHF. The DNA for the CDR3 is TGTGCCAGCAGTTCATTAGGGACAGGGCCCAATCAGCCCCAGCATTTT.

CDR3 protein: CASSPGRTSTNEKLFF. The CDR3 nucleotides read TGTGCCAGCAGTCCGGGGAGGACCTCAACTAATGAAAAACTGTTTTTT. V usage is TRBV5-4 and J usage is TRBJ1-4, with D hard to call. The CDR3 has 16 amino acids. Germline assignment: CDR1 SGHNT and CDR2 YYREEE (reference sequence). The ends were cut back, 5 bases at V and 0 bases at J, with 14 bases in the middle.

V and J are TRBV7-9 and TRBJ1-2, with unresolved D. The CDR3 sequence is 8 residues long. In germline, CDR1 is SEHNR, CDR2 FQNEAQ (reference sequence). CDR3: CLSGGYTF. The CDR3 bases are TGTCTGTCCGGTGGCTACACCTTC.

The chain combines TRBV5-6 with TRBJ2-3; 9 bases map to TRBD1. V lost 3 bases, J lost 0 bases, and 5 bases stayed unmatched. The V gene's germline CDR1 is SGHDT and CDR2 YYEEEE. The CDR3 runs 16 residues. In DNA, the CDR3 is TGTGCCAGCAGCTCTGGGACAGGGCTGAGCACAGATACGCAGTATTTT. The encoded protein is CASSSGTGLSTDTQYF.

The chain joins TRBV6-4 to TRBJ2-2; 8 nucleotides match TRBD1. V was clipped by 0 bases and J by 5 bases; unmatched bases: 5. CDR1 MRHNA and CDR2 SNTAGT come from the germline V gene. The CDR3 has 16 residues. CDR3 amino acids: CASSDSKQGVTGELFF. As DNA, the CDR3 is TGTGCCAGCAGTGACTCGAAACAGGGGGTGACCGGGGAGCTGTTTTTT.

The genes are TRBV6-6 and TRBJ1-2, with D possibly being TRBD1 (6 bases). The CDR3 is 12 residues long. CDR1 MNHNY and CDR2 SVGAGI come from the germline V gene (reference sequence). Trimming took off 7 bases at V and 4 bases at J, with 10 bases between the two ends. The CDR3 sequence: CASTGTSYGYTF. CDR3 DNA sequence: TGTGCCAGCACCGGGACATCCTATGGCTACACCTTC.

The chain employs TRBV6-1 and TRBJ1-5, with TRBD1 matching over 7 bases. The CDR3 covers 15 residues. Germline V lookup: CDR1 MNHNS, CDR2 SASEGT. Germline trimming cut 1 base from V and 4 bases from J; bases unmatched to any gene: 4. CDR3 residues: CASSEGTGLNQPQHF. In DNA, the CDR3 is TGTGCCAGCAGTGAAGGGACAGGTTTAAATCAGCCCCAGCATTTT.

The V call is TRBV5-1, the J call TRBJ2-5; a possible D gene is TRBD1 (6 bases). The J call may be mistaken, given a closer DNA end match to TRBJ2-7. This CDR3 has 15 amino acids. CDR1 and CDR2 (germline): SGHRS, YFSETQ. The CDR3: CASSLMDSPAYEQYF. The CDR3 DNA is TGCGCCAGCAGCTTAATGGACAGTCCAGCCTACGAGCAGTACTTC.

V usage is TRBV27 and J usage is TRBJ2-7, with 9 nucleotides matching TRBD2. Germline trimming cut 5 bases from V and 4 bases from J; bases unmatched to any gene: 9. CDR1 and CDR2 (germline): MNHEY, SMNVEV (reference sequence). The CDR3 has 15 amino acids. CDR3: CASSVAGGPRYEQYF. The CDR3 DNA sequence: TGTGCCAGCAGTGTGGCGGGAGGGCCAAGATACGAGCAGTACTTC.

This chain's CDR3 is CASSFSVVLARYEQYF. As DNA, the CDR3 is TGTGCCAGCAGTTTCTCGGTCGTCCTAGCCCGCTACGAGCAGTACTTC. V usage is TRBV28 and J usage is TRBJ2-7; the D gene is possibly TRBD2 (5 bases). V lost 3 bases and J 3 bases, leaving 18 bases between the germline ends. Germline V gene sequence: CDR1 MDHEN, CDR2 SYDVKM. The CDR3 is 16 residues long.

The chain uses TRBV7-8 and TRBJ2-3, with TRBD2 identical over 12 bases. This CDR3 is 17 amino acids long. The germline CDR1 and CDR2 sequences are SGHVS and FQNEAQ. The J segment lost 10 bases and the V segment lost 3 bases, leaving 14 bases of the junction unmatched. DNA for the CDR3: TGTGCCAGCAGCTTCAGACCACTAGCGGGAGGATTTTGGCCGCAGTATTTT. Its protein is CASSFRPLAGGFWPQYF.

This rearrangement joins TRBV6-1 to TRBJ1-6; 7 nucleotides match TRBD1. Germline V gene data show CDR1 as MNHNS and CDR2 as SASEGT. The CDR3 contains 15 residues. The J segment lost 6 bases and the V segment lost 2 bases, leaving 4 bases of the junction unmatched. The DNA of the CDR3 is TGTGCCAGCAGTGAAAGGGCAGGGGGTAATTCACCCCTCCACTTT. Translating it yields CASSERAGGNSPLHF.

The chain's CDR3 is CASSLWREWSDTQYF. The CDR3 DNA sequence: TGTGCCAGCAGCCTATGGAGGGAGTGGTCGGATACGCAGTATTTT. This chain uses TRBV5-4 with TRBJ2-3; TRBD2 is a possible D gene (6 bases). Germline V lookup: CDR1 SGHNT, CDR2 YYREEE (reference sequence). There are 15 residues in the CDR3. Trimming cost V 4 bases and J 6 bases, with 18 bases left between them.

This sequence joins TRBV27 and TRBJ2-6; the match to TRBD1 covers 7 bases. This CDR3 has 15 residues. Germline V lookup: CDR1 MNHEY, CDR2 SMNVEV (reference sequence). V lost 6 bases, J lost 2 bases, and 4 bases stayed unmatched. This CDR3 reads CASSLTGAGANVLTF. CDR3 DNA sequence: TGTGCCAGCAGCCTTACAGGGGCTGGGGCCAACGTCCTGACTTTC.

The rearrangement joins TRBV9 to TRBJ1-4; weak D call: TRBD1 (5 bases). The V and J ends lost 4 bases and 8 bases respectively, with 21 bases between them. The CDR3 totals 16 residues. Germline loops: CDR1 SGDLS, CDR2 YYNGEE. CDR3: CASSPQTAGVREKLFF. The CDR3 DNA reads as TGTGCCAGCAGCCCACAGACAGCAGGAGTACGAGAAAAACTGTTTTTT.